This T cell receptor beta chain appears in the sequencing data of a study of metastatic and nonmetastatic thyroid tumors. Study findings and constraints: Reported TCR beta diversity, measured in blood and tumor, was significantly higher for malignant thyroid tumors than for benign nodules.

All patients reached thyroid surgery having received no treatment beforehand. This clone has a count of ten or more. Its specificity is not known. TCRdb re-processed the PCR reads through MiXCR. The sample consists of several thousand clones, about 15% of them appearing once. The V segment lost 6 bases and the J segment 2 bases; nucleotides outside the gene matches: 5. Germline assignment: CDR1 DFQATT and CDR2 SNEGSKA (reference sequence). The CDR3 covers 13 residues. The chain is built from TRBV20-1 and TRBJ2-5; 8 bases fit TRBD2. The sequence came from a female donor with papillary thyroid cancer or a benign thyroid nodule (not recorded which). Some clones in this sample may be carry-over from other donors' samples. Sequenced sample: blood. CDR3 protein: CSAYGGGQETQYF. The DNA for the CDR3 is TGCAGTGCATACGGGGGGGGACAAGAGACCCAGTACTTC.